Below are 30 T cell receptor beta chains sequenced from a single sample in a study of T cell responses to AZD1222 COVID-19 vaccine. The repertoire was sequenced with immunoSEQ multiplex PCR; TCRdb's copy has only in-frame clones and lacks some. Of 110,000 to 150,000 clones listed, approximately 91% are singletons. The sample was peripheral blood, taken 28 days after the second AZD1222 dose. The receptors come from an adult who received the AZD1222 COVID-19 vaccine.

This chain's CDR3 is CASSVLAGGLLNTQYF. The CDR3 DNA reads as TGTGCCAGCAGCGTGCTAGCGGGGGGGCTGTTAAATACGCAGTATTTT. This chain links TRBV9 with TRBJ2-3, with TRBD2 identical over 12 bases. Germline V gene sequence: CDR1 SGDLS, CDR2 YYNGEE. The CDR3 has 16 amino acids. Trimming at V came to 2 bases and at J to 7 bases, leaving 8 bases not matched to a gene.

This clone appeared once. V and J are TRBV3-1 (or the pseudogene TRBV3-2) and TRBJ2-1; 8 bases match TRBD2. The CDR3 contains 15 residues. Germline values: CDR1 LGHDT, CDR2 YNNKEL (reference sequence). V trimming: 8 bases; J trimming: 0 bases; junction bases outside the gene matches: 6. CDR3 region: CASGVAGYSYNEQFF. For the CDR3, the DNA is TGTGCCAGCGGAGTAGCGGGGTACTCCTACAATGAGCAGTTCTTC.

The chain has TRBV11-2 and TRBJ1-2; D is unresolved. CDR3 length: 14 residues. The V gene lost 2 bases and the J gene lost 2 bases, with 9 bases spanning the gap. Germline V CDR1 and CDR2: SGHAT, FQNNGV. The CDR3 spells CASSLSHKNYGYTF. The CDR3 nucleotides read TGTGCCAGCAGCTTATCCCACAAGAACTATGGCTACACCTTC.

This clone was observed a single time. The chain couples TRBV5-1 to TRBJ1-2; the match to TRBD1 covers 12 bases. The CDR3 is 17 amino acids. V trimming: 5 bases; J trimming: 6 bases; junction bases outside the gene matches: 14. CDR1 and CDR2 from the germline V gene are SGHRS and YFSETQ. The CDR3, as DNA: TGCGCCAGCAGGGCGAGAGCGGGACAGGGGGCTGCTGATGGCTACACCTTC. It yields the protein CASRARAGQGAADGYTF.

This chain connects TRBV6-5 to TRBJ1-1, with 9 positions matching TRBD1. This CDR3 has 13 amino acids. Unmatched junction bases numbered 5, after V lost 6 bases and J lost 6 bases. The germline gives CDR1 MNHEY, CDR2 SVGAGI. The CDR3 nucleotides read TGTGCCAGCAGACAGGGGGCTAAGGCTGAAGCTTTCTTT. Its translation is CASRQGAKAEAFF.

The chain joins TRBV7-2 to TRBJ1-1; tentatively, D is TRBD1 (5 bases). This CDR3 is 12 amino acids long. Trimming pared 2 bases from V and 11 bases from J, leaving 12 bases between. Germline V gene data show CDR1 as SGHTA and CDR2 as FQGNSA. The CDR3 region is CASSLLGGEAFF. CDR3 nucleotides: TGTGCCAGCAGCTTACTTGGGGGGGAGGCTTTCTTT.

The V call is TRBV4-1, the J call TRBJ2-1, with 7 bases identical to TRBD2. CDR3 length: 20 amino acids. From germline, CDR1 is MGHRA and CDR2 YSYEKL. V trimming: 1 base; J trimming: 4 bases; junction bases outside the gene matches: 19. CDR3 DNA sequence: TGCGCCAGCAGCCAAGTCCCGCCGGGTTTAGTGGCGGGAGCTTACAATGAGCAGTTCTTC. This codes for CASSQVPPGLVAGAYNEQFF.

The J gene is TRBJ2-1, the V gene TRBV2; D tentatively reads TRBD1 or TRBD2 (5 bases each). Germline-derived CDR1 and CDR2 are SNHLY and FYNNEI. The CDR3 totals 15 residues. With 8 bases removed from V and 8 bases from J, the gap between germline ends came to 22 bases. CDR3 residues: CASAGTGVSGDEQFF. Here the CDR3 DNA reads TGTGCCAGCGCCGGGACCGGAGTTTCTGGCGATGAGCAGTTCTTC.

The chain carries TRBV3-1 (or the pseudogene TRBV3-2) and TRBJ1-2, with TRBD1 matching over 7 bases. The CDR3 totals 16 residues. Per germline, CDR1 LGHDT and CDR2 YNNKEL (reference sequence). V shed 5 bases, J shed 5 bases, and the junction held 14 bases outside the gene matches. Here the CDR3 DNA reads TGTGCCAGCAGCAAATACGGAAGGGACAGTGGTTATGGCTACACCTTC. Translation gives CASSKYGRDSGYGYTF.

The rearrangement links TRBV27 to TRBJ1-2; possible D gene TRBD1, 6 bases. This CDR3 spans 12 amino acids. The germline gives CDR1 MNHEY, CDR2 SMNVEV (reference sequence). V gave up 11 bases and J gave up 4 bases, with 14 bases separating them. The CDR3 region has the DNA TGTGCCGCCCGGGGGCCTGGCTATGGCTACACCTTC. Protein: CAARGPGYGYTF.

The CDR3 region has the DNA TGTGCCAGCAGCCCGACACCTAGTTCAAACACTGAAGCTTTCTTT. Translation: CASSPTPSSNTEAFF. The chain uses TRBV5-4 and TRBJ1-1; D call uncertain. Trimming removed 4 bases at V and 2 bases at J, with 15 bases between. In germline, CDR1 is SGHNT, CDR2 YYREEE (reference sequence). This CDR3 contains 15 residues. Supplemented by reference TRBV5-4 and TRBJ1-1, the full variable domain reads ETGVTQSPTHLIKTRGQQVTLRCSSQSGHNTVSWYQQALGQGPQFIFQYYREEENGRGNFPPRFSGLQFPNYSSELNVNALELDDSALYLCASSPTPSSNTEAFFGQGTRLTVV.

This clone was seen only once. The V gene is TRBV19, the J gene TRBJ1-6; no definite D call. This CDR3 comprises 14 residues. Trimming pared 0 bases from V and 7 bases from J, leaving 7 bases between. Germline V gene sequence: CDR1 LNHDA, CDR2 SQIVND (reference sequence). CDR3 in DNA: TGTGCCAGTAGTATAGACCTTTGGAATTCACCCCTCCACTTT. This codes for CASSIDLWNSPLHF.

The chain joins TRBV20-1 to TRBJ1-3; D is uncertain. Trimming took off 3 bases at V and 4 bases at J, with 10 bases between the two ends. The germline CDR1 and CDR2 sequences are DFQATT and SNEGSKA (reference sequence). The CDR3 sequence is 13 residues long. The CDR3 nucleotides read TGCAGTGCTAGTTGGCCCGCGGGAAACACCATATATTTT. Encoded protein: CSASWPAGNTIYF.

The CDR3 DNA is TGTGCCAGCAGCCCGTTTCGACCTACAGCCAAAAACATTCAGTACTTC. It translates to CASSPFRPTAKNIQYF. The J gene is TRBJ2-4, the V gene TRBV3-1 (or the pseudogene TRBV3-2); no firm D call. The germline V gene encodes CDR1 LGHDT and CDR2 YNNKEL (reference sequence). V lost 4 bases and J lost 0, with 13 bases in between. The CDR3 contains 16 residues.

The CDR3 reads CASSQQGGPTEAFF. CDR3 DNA sequence: TGTGCCAGCAGTCAACAGGGGGGACCCACTGAAGCTTTCTTT. V is TRBV6-5 and J is TRBJ1-1; TRBD1 matches at 8 bases. Germline lookup yields CDR1 MNHEY and CDR2 SVGAGI. This CDR3 has 14 amino acids. The V gene end was trimmed by 5 bases and the J gene end by 4 bases; junction bases not matched to a gene: 6.

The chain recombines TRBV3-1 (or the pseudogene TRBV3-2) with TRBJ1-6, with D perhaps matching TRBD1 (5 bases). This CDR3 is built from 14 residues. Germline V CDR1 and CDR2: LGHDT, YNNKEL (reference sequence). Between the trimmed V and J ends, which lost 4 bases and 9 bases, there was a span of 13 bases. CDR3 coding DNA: TGTGCCAGCAGCCGATCTCCAGGGAGTTCACCCCTCCACTTT. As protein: CASSRSPGSSPLHF.

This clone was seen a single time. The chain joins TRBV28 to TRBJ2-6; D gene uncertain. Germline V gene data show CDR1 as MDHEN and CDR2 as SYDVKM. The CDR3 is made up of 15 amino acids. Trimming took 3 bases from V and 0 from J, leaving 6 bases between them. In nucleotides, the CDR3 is TGTGCCAGCAGTTTTGAGCACTCTGGGGCCAACGTCCTGACTTTC. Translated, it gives CASSFEHSGANVLTF.

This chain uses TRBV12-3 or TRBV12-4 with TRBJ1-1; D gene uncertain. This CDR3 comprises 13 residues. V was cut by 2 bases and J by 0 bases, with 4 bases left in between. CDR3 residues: CASSLQVNTEAFF. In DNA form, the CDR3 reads TGTGCCAGCAGTTTACAGGTGAACACTGAAGCTTTCTTT.

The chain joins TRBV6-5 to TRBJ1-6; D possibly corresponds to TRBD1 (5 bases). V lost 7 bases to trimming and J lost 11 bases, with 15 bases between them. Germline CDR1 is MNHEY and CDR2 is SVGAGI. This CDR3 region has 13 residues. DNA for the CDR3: TGTGCCAGCAACGGCCAGGGAAAAACACCCCTCCACTTT. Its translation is CASNGQGKTPLHF.

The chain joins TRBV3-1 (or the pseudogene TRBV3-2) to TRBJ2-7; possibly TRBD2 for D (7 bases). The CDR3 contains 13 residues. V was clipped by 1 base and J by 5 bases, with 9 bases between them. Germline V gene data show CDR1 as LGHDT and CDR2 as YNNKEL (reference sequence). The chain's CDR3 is CASSQGGGHEQYF. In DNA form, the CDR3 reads TGTGCCAGCAGCCAAGGGGGGGGCCACGAGCAGTACTTC.

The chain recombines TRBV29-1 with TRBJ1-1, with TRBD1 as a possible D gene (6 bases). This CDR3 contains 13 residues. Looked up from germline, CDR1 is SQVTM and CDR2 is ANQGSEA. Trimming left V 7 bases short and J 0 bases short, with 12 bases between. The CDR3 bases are TGCAGCGCTGTGACAGGAATGAACACTGAAGCTTTCTTT. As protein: CSAVTGMNTEAFF.

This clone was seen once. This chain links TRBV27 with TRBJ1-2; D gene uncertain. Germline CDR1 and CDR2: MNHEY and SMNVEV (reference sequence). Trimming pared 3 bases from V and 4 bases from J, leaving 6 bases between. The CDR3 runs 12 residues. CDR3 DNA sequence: TGTGCCAGCAGTTTCTCCGGCTATGGCTACACCTTC. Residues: CASSFSGYGYTF.

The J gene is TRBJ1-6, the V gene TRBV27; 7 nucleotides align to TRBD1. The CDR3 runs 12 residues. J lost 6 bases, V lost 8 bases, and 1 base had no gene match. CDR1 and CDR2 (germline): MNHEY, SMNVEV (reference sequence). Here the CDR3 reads CASRQGNSPLHF. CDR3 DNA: TGTGCCAGCCGACAGGGTAATTCACCCCTCCACTTT.

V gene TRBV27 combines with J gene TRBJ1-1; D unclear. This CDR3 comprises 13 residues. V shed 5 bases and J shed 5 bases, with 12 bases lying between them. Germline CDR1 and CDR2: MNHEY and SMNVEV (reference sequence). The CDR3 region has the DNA TGTGCCAGCAGTGGAGGGTTGGATACTGAAGCTTTCTTT. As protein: CASSGGLDTEAFF.

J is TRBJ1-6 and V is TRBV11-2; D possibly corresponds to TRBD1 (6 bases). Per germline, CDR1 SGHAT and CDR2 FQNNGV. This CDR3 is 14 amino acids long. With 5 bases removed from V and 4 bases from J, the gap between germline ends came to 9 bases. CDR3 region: CASSRTEYNSPLHF. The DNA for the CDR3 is TGTGCCAGCAGCCGGACAGAGTATAATTCACCCCTCCACTTT.

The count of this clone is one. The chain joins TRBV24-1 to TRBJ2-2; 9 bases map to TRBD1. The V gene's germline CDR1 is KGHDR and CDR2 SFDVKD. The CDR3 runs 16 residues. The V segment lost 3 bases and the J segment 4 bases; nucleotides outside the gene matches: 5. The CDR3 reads CATSDPTGGPTGELFF. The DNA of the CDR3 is TGTGCCACCAGTGATCCGACAGGGGGACCCACCGGGGAGCTGTTTTTT.

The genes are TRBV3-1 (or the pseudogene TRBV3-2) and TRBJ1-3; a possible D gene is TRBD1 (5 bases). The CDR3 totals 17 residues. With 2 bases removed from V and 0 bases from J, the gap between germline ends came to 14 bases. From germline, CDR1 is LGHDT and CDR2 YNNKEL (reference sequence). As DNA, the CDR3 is TGTGCCAGCAGCCAACGAATCAGGGTTGACTCTGGAAACACCATATATTTT. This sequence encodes CASSQRIRVDSGNTIYF.

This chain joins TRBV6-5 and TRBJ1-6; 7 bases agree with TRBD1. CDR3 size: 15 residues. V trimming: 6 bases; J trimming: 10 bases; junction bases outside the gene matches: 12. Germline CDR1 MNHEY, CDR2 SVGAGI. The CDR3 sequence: CASSTPRGGGSPLHF. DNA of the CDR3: TGTGCCAGCAGCACCCCCCGCGGAGGGGGCTCACCCCTCCACTTT.

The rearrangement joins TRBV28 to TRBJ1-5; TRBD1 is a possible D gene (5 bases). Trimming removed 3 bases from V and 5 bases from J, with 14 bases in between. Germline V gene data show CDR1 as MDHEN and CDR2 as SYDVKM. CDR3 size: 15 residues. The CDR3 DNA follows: TGTGCCAGCAGTTTGATGCTCTTAGGGGATCAGCCCCAGCATTTT. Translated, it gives CASSLMLLGDQPQHF.

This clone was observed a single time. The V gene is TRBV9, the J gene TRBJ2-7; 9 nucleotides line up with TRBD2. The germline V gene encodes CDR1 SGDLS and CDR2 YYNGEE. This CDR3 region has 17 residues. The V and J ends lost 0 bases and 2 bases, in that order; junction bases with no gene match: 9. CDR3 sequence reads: CASSVGGWASGAYEQYF. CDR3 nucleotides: TGTGCCAGCAGCGTAGGGGGTTGGGCTAGCGGGGCCTACGAGCAGTACTTC.